This T cell receptor beta chain comes out of a study of neoadjuvant anti-PD-1 for oral cavity cancer. Regarding this clone: The antigen is unknown. Other nucleotide sequences in the sample specify the same CDR3.

Blood libraries mostly used approximately 450 ng genomic DNA, six replicates each. Generated by immunoSEQ multiplex PCR, the TCRdb table keeps only in-frame clones and is missing some. The sample gives over 60,000 clones, about 86% of which show up once; more than 2.5% is in the top ten. Time point meaning: after neoadjuvant nivolumab, at surgical resection. No culture or expansion preceded analysis of these blood cells. V was cut by 0 bases and J by 4 bases, with 4 bases left in between. The CDR3 totals 12 residues. Germline CDR1 reads SGDLS; CDR2 reads YYNGEE. Overall study results and limits: Only three patients per response group were TCR-analyzed; validation needed.

Specimen: PBMCs, collected after nivolumab (anti-PD-1) treatment. This chain uses TRBV9 with TRBJ1-2; D not certain. The clonotype originates from a person aged 35 to 85 with oral cavity squamous cell carcinoma. The CDR3 DNA sequence: TGTGCCAGCAGCGTAGGTGGCTATGGCTACACCTTC. Residues: CASSVGGYGYTF.